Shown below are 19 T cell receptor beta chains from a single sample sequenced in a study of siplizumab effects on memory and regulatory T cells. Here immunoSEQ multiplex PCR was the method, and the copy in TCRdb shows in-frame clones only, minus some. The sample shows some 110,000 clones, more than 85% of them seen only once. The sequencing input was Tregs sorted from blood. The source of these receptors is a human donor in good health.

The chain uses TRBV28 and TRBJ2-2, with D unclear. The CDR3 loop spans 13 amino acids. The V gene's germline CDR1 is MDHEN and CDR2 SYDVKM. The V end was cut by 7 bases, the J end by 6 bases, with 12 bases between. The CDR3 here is CASTALVPGELFF. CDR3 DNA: TGTGCCAGCACAGCTCTAGTCCCCGGGGAGCTGTTTTTT.

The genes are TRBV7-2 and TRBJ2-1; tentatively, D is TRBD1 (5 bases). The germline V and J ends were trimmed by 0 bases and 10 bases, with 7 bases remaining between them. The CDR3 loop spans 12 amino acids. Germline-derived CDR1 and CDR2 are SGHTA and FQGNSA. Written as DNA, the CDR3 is TGTGCCAGCAGCTTAGCAGCAGGGGAGCAGTTCTTC. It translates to CASSLAAGEQFF.

CDR3 DNA sequence: TGTGCCAGCTCACCCGGGACAGGGGGCGGTCAGCCCCAGCATTTT. Residues: CASSPGTGGGQPQHF. This chain connects TRBV18 to TRBJ1-5; TRBD1 matches at 12 bases. Per germline, CDR1 KGHSH and CDR2 LQKENI. Trimming removed 3 bases from V and 6 bases from J; junction bases left unmatched: 3. CDR3 size: 15 residues.

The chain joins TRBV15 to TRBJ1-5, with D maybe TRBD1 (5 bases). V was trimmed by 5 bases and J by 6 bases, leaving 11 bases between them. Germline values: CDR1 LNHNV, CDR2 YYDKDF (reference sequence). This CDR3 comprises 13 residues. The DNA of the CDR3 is TGTGCCACCAGCGGACAACCACGTCAGCCCCAGCATTTT. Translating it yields CATSGQPRQPQHF.

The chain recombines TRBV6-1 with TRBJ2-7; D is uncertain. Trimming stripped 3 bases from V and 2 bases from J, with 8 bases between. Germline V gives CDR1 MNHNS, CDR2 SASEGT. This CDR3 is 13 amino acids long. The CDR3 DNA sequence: TGTGCCAGCAGTGAGTTAGGGCCCTACGAGCAGTACTTC. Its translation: CASSELGPYEQYF.

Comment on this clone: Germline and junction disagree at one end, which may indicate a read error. CDR3 coding DNA: TGTGCCACCAGTGGTAACCCAGACACAGATACGCAGTATTTT. It yields the protein CATSGNPDTDTQYF. This chain uses TRBV10-3 with TRBJ2-3; D unclear. Germline assignment: CDR1 ENHRY and CDR2 SYGVKD. The CDR3 consists of 14 residues.

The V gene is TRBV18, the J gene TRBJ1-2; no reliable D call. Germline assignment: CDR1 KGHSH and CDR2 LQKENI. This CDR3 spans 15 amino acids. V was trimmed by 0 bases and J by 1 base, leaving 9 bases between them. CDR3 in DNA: TGTGCCAGCTCACCACCGGTCGGAATTAACTATGGCTACACCTTC. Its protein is CASSPPVGINYGYTF.

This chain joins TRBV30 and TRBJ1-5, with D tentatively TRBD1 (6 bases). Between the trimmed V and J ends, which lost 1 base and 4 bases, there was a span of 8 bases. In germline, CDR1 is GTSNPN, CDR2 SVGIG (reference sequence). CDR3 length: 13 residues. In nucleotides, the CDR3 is TGTGCCTGGAGTGCGGACAGAAATCAGCCCCAGCATTTT. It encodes CAWSADRNQPQHF.

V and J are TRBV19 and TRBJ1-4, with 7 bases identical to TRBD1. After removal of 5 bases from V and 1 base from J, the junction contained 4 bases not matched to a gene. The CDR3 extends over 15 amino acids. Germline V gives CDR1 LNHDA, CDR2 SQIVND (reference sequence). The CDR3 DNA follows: TGTGCCAGTAGTTCCTACAGGGGAACTAATGAAAAACTGTTTTTT. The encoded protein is CASSSYRGTNEKLFF. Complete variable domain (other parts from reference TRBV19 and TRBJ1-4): DGGITQSPKYLFRKEGQNVTLSCEQNLNHDAMYWYRQDPGQGLRLIYYSQIVNDFQKGDIAEGYSVSREKKESFPLTVTSAQKNPTAFYLCASSSYRGTNEKLFFGSGTQLSVL.

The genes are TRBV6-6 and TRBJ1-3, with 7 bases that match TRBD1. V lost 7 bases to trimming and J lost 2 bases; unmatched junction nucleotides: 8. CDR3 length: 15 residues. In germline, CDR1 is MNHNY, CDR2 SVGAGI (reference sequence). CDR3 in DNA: TGTGCCAGCACCTCGACAGGGTTTCCTGGAAACACCATATATTTT. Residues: CASTSTGFPGNTIYF.

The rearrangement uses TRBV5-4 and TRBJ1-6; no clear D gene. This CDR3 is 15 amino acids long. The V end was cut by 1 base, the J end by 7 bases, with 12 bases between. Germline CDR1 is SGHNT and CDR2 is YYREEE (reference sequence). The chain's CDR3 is CASSLLSRGNSPLHF. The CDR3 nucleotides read TGTGCCAGCAGCTTGTTATCCCGCGGGAATTCACCCCTCCACTTT.

CDR3 residues: CASSGFGTSGGAGEQFF. The CDR3 DNA reads as TGCGCCAGCAGTGGCTTTGGGACTAGCGGGGGGGCAGGAGAGCAGTTCTTC. The J gene is TRBJ2-1, the V gene TRBV10-2; 16 bases map to TRBD2. This CDR3 spans 17 amino acids. V shed 4 bases, J shed 10 bases, and the junction held 10 bases outside the gene matches. Germline assignment: CDR1 WSHSY and CDR2 SAAADI.

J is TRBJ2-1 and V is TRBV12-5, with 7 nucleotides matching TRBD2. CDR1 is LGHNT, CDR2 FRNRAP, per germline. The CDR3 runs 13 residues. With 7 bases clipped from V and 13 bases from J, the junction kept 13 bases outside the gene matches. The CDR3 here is CASAPGTTLTQFF. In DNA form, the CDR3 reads TGTGCTAGTGCCCCAGGGACTACGCTTACCCAGTTCTTC.

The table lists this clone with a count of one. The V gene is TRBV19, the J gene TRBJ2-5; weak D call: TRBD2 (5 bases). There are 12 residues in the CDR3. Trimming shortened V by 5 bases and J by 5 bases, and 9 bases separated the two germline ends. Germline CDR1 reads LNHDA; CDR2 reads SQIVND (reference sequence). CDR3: CASSEGLETQYF. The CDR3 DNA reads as TGTGCCAGTAGTGAGGGTTTGGAGACCCAGTACTTC.

This chain's CDR3 is CASGSGLAVNEQFF. The CDR3 DNA follows: TGTGCTAGTGGTTCAGGACTAGCGGTCAATGAGCAGTTCTTC. V gene TRBV12-5 combines with J gene TRBJ2-1; 10 positions agree with TRBD2. Germline CDR1 LGHNT, CDR2 FRNRAP. The V gene end was trimmed by 4 bases and the J gene end by 6 bases; junction bases not matched to a gene: 3. This CDR3 spans 14 amino acids.

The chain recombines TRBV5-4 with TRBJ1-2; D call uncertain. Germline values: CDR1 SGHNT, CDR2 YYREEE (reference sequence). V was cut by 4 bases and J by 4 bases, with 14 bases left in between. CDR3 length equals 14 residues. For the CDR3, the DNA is TGTGCCAGCAGCGGAGACGACGGACTCTATGGCTACACCTTC. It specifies CASSGDDGLYGYTF. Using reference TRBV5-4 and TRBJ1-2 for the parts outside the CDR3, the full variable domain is ETGVTQSPTHLIKTRGQQVTLRCSSQSGHNTVSWYQQALGQGPQFIFQYYREEENGRGNFPPRFSGLQFPNYSSELNVNALELDDSALYLCASSGDDGLYGYTFGSGTRLTVV.

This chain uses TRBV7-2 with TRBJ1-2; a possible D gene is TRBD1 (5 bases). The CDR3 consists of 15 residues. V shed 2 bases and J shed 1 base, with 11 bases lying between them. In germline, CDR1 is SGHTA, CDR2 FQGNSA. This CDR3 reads CASSLSGTGNYGYTF. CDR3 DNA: TGTGCCAGCAGCTTAAGCGGGACGGGTAACTATGGCTACACCTTC.

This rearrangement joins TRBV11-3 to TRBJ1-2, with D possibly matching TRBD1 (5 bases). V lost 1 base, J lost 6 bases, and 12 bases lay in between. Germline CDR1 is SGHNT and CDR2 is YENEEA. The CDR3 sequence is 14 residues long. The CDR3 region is CASSLGSRANGYTF. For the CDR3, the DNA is TGTGCCAGCAGCTTAGGGAGCAGGGCGAATGGCTACACCTTC.

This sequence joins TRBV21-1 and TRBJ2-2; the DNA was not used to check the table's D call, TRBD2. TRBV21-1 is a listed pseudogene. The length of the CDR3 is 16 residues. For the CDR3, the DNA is TGTGCCAGCAGCTCGACTAGCGGGGGTAATCACGGGGAGCTGTTTTTT. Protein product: CASSSTSGGNHGELFF.